The 4 T cell receptor beta chains reported below all come from one sample, sequenced in a study of CD8 T cells in cerebrospinal fluid in Alzheimer's disease. TCRdb reprocessed the 10x single-cell sequencing reads and stores each CDR3 protein as one record, lacking DNA. Recorded for this sample: some 1,700 distinct CDR3 sequences. The sequencing input was cerebrospinal fluid. Receptors originate from a human donor in good health.

Measured by frequency, this clonotype is medium-sized. CDR3 in amino acids: CASSPLGTGLVTQYF. This sequence joins TRBV18 and TRBJ2-3; TCRdb calls TRBD1, which cannot be checked without DNA. Germline V lookup: CDR1 KGHSH, CDR2 LQKENI. This CDR3 comprises 15 residues. The variable domain in full, with the rest retrieved from reference TRBV18 and TRBJ2-3, is NAGVMQNPRHLVRRRGQEARLRCSPMKGHSHVYWYRQLPEEGLKFMVYLQKENIIDESGMPKERFSAEFPKEGPSILRIQQVVRGDSAAYFCASSPLGTGLVTQYFGPGTRLTVL.

This clonotype is labeled medium-sized based on frequency. This chain links TRBV4-2 with TRBJ2-3; TCRdb gives TRBD1 as the D gene, but with no DNA this cannot be confirmed. This CDR3 has 17 residues. Looked up from germline, CDR1 is LGHNA and CDR2 is YNFKEQ. CDR3 sequence reads: CASSPPDRGQGADTQYF.

The chain employs TRBV5-8 and TRBJ2-1; lacking DNA, the TRBD1 call made by TCRdb goes unchecked. Germline CDR1 SGHTS, CDR2 YDEGEE. There are 14 residues in the CDR3. The CDR3 reads CASSPTGTGYEQFF.

This clonotype is classed as large by frequency. The CDR3 region is CASTHDPGAAEAFF. The chain combines TRBV12-3 or TRBV12-4 with TRBJ1-1; the D call from TCRdb, TRBD1, cannot be confirmed without DNA. The CDR3 is made up of 14 amino acids.